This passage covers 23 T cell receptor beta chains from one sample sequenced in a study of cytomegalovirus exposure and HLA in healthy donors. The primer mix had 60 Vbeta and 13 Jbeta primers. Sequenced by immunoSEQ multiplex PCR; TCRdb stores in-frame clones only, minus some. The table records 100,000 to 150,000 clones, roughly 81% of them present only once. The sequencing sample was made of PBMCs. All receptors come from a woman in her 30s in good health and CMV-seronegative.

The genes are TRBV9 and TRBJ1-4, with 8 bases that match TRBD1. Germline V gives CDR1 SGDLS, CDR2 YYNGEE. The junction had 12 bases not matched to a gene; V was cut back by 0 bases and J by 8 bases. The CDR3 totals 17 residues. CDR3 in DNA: TGTGCCAGCAGCGTAGCTTTAGGGACAGGTGAAAACGAAAAACTGTTTTTT. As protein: CASSVALGTGENEKLFF.

CDR3 in DNA: TGTGCCAGTAGTCGGGAGACAGGGCGTCAGCCCCAGCATTTT. It specifies CASSRETGRQPQHF. This chain uses TRBV19 with TRBJ1-5; 7 bases are a match to TRBD1. The germline CDR1 and CDR2 sequences are LNHDA and SQIVND (reference sequence). V dropped 5 bases and J dropped 6; count of bases not matched to a gene: 7. The CDR3 has 14 amino acids.

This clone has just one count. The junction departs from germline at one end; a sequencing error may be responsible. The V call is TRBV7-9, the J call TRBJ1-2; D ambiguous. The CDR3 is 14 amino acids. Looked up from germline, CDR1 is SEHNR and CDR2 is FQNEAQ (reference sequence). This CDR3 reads CSSSLASVNYGYTF. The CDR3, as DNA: TGTTCCAGCAGCCTAGCGTCAGTTAACTATGGCTACACCTTC. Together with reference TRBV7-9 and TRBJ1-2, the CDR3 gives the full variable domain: DTGVSQNPRHKITKRGQNVTFRCDPISEHNRLYWYRQTLGQGPEFLTYFQNEAQLEKSRLLSDRFSAERPKGSFSTLEIQRTEQGDSAMYLCSSSLASVNYGYTFGSGTRLTVV.

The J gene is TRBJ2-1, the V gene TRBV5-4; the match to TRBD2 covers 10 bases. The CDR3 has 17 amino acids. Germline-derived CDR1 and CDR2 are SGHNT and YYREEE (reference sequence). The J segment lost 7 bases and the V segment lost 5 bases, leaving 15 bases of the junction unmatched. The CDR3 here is CASSWGLASGSENEQFF. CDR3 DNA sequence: TGTGCCAGCAGTTGGGGATTGGCTAGCGGGAGTGAGAATGAGCAGTTCTTC.

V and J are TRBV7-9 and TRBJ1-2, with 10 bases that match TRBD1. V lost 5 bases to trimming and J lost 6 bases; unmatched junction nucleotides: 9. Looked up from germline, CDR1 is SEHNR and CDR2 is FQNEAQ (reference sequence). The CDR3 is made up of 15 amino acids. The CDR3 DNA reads TGTGCCAGCAGCCCGAGGGACAGGGGTATTAATGGCTACACCTTC. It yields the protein CASSPRDRGINGYTF. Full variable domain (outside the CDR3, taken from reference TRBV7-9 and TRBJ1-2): DTGVSQNPRHKITKRGQNVTFRCDPISEHNRLYWYRQTLGQGPEFLTYFQNEAQLEKSRLLSDRFSAERPKGSFSTLEIQRTEQGDSAMYLCASSPRDRGINGYTFGSGTRLTVV.

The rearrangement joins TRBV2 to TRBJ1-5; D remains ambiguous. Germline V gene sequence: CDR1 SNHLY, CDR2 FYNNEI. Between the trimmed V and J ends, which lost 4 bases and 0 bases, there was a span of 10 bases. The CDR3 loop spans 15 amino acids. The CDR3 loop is CASSGGLHSNQPQHF. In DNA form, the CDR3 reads TGTGCCAGCAGTGGAGGGCTTCATAGCAATCAGCCCCAGCATTTT. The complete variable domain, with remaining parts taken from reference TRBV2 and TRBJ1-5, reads EPEVTQTPSHQVTQMGQEVILRCVPISNHLYFYWYRQILGQKVEFLVSFYNNEISEKSEIFDDQFSVERPDGSNFTLKIRSTKLEDSAMYFCASSGGLHSNQPQHFGDGTRLSIL.

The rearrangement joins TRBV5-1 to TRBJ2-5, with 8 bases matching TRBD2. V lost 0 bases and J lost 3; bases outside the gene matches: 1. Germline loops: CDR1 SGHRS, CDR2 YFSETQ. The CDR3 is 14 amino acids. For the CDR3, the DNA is TGCGCCAGCAGCTTGGCACTAGCGGAAGAGACCCAGTACTTC. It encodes CASSLALAEETQYF.

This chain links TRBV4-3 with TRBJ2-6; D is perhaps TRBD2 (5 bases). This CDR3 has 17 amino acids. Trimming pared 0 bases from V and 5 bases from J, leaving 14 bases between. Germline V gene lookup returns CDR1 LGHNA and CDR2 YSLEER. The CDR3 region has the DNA TGCGCCAGCAGCCAAGACCCGTCCGGGGTGTGGGCCAACGTCCTGACTTTC. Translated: CASSQDPSGVWANVLTF.

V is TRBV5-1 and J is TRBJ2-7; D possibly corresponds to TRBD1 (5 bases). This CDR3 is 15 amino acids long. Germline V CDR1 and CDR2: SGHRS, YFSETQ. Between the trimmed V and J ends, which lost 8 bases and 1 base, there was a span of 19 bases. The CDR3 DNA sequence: TGCGCCAGTCGCCCCCAGGGAACTTCATCCTACGAGCAGTACTTC. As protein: CASRPQGTSSYEQYF.

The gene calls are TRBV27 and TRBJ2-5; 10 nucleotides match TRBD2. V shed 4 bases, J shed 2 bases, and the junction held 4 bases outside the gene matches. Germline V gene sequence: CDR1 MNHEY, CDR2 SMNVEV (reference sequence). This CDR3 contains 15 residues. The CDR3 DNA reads TGTGCCAGCAGTTCCAGACTAGCGGGTCAAGAGACCCAGTACTTC. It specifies CASSSRLAGQETQYF.

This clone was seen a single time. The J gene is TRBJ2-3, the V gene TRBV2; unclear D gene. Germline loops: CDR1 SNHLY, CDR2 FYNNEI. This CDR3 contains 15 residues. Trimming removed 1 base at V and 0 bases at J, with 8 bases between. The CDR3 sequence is CASSEGYGSTDTQYF. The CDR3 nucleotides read TGTGCCAGCAGTGAAGGTTACGGGAGCACAGATACGCAGTATTTT.

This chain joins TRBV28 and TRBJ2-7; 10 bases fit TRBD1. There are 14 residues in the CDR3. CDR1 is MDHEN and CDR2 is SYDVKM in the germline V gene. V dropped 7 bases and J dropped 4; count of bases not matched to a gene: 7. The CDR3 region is CASKPGQGRYEQYF. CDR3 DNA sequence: TGTGCCAGCAAACCGGGACAGGGGAGGTACGAGCAGTACTTC. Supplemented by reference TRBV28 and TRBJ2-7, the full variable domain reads DVKVTQSSRYLVKRTGEKVFLECVQDMDHENMFWYRQDPGLGLRLIYFSYDVKMKEKGDIPEGYSVSREKKERFSLILESASTNQTSMYLCASKPGQGRYEQYFGPGTRLTVT.

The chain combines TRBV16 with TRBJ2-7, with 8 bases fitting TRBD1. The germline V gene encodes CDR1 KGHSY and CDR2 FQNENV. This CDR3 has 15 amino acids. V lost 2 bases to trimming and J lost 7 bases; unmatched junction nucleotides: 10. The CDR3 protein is CASSQTTQGAGEQYF. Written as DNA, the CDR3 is TGTGCCAGCAGCCAAACAACCCAGGGGGCGGGTGAGCAGTACTTC.

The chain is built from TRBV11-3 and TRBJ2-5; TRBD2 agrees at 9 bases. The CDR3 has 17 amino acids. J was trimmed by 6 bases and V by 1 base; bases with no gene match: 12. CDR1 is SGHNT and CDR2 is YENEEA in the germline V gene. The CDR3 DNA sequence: TGTGCCAGCAGCTTAGTAAGGGCTAGCGGGACCCTAAAGACCCAGTACTTC. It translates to CASSLVRASGTLKTQYF.

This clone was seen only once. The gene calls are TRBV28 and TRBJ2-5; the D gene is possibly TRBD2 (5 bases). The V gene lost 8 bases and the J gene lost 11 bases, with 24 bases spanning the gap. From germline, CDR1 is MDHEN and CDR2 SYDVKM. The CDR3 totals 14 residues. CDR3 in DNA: TGTGCCAGCGGTATCGGACTCCAGCACGAGAAGCAGTACTTC. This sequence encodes CASGIGLQHEKQYF.

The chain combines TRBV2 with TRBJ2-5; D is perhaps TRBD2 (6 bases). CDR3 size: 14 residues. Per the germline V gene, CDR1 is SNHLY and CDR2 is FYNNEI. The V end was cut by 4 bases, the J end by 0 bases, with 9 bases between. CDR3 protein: CASSVRDYQETQYF. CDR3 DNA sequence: TGTGCCAGCAGTGTACGGGACTACCAAGAGACCCAGTACTTC.

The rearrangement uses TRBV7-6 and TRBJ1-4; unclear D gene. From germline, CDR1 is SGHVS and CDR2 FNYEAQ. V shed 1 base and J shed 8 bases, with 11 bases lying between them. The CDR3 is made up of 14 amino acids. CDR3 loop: CASSLGYAGEKLFF. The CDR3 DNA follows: TGTGCCAGCAGCTTAGGTTATGCGGGAGAAAAACTGTTTTTT.

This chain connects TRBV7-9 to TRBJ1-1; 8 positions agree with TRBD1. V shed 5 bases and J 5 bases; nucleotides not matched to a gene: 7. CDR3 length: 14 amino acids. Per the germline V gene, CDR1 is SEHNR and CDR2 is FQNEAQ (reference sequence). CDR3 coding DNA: TGTGCCAGCAGCCCCCGGGACAGGCGGACTGAAGCTTTCTTT. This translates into CASSPRDRRTEAFF. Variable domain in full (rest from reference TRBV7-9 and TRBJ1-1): DTGVSQNPRHKITKRGQNVTFRCDPISEHNRLYWYRQTLGQGPEFLTYFQNEAQLEKSRLLSDRFSAERPKGSFSTLEIQRTEQGDSAMYLCASSPRDRRTEAFFGQGTRLTVV.

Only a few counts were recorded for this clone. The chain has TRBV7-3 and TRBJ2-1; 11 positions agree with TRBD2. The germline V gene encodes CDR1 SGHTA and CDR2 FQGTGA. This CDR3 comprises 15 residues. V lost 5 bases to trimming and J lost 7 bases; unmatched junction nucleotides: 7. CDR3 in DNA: TGTGCCAGCAGCCTAAGTAGCGGGAGGGCAAATGAGCAGTTCTTC. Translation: CASSLSSGRANEQFF.

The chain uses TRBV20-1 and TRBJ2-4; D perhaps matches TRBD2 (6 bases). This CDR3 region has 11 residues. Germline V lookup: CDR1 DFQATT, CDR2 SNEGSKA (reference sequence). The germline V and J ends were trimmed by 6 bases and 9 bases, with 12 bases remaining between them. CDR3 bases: TGCAGTGCGCCAGCCGGGAGCATTCAGTACTTC. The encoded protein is CSAPAGSIQYF.

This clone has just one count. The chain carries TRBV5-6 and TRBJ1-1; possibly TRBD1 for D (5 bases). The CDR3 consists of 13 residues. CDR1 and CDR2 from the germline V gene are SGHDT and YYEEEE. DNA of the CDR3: TGTGCACGCCTGGACAATTCGGGCACTGAAGCTTTCTTT. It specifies CARLDNSGTEAFF.

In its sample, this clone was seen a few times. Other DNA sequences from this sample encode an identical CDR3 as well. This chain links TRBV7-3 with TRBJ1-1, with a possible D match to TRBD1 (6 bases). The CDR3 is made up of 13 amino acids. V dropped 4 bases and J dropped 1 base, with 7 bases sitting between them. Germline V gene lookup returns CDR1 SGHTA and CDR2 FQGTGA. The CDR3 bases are TGTGCCAGCAGCTCGACAGGGAACACTGAAGCTTTCTTT. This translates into CASSSTGNTEAFF.

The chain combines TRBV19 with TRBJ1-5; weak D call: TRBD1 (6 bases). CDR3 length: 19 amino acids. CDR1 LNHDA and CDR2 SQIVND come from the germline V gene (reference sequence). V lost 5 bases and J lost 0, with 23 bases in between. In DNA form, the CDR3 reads TGTGCCAGTAGTCCCCCGGTGGCCAGGGGTCGGGGTAGCAATCAGCCCCAGCATTTT. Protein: CASSPPVARGRGSNQPQHF.